This TCR beta chain was recovered during a study of post-analysis software for immune sequencing data. Study observations and caveats: Normalized Chao1 diversity in multiple sclerosis patients fell significantly below that of controls. Same-batch preparations were strongly co-clustered by F measure. Patients showed TRBV5-6, TRBV5-1 and TRBV20-1 among five TRBV segments more frequent than in controls.

J gave up 3 bases and V 4 bases, and 7 bases lay outside the gene matches. This CDR3 is 15 amino acids long. Germline assignment: CDR1 SGDLS and CDR2 YYNGEE. Tagging with unique molecular identifiers was a feature of the TCR beta cDNA libraries. Yield was 450,000 to 650,000 cDNA molecules from 1 to 10 million T cells. Each CDR3 protein is one row after TCRdb ran MiXCR on the PCR reads. Of 740,000 or so distinct CDR3 sequences detected, roughly 58% appear once; the ten largest clones hold about 4.5%. This clonotype has just a few counts. Antigen unknown. The chain joins TRBV9 to TRBJ2-7, with 10 positions matching TRBD1. Material for sequencing was blood. This clonotype originated in a girl between 5 and 17 years old with multiple sclerosis. DNA for the CDR3: TGTGCCAGCAGCCCCCGGGACAGGGGTAACTACGAGCAGTACTTC. It yields the protein CASSPRDRGNYEQYF.